A selection of T cell receptor beta chains follows, all from one sample in a study of OX40 agonist ivuxolimab in advanced cancers. Measured with immunoSEQ multiplex PCR; TCRdb has only the in-frame clones, and not every one. The sample has approximately 90,000 clones; around nine tenths are singletons. The sequencing used CD4+ or CD8+ T cells sorted from blood, collected in a trial of the OX40 agonist ivuxolimab. Every receptor here comes from an adult with an advanced solid tumor such as melanoma, head and neck, liver or kidney cancer. Both conserved end residues are part of each CDR3. The D gene is left open where the match is weak. A clone size is listed for some rows: how often the clone was seen (once, few, many), or a class if it is expanded.

>-|TRBV14|TRBJ2-1|-
CASSPAKIRFEQFF
TGTGCCAGCAGCCCAGCCAAGATCAGGTTCGAGCAGTTCTTC
>-|TRBV6-5|TRBJ1-1|-
CASSPPSFSSAGAFF
TGTGCCAGCAGTCCTCCCTCGTTCAGTTCCGCGGGAGCTTTCTTT
>TRBD1|TRBV7-9|TRBJ1-6|-
CASSLRGQGSSYNSPLHF
TGTGCCAGCAGCTTAAGGGGGCAGGGGAGCTCCTATAATTCACCCCTCCACTTT
>-|TRBV30|TRBJ1-1|-
CAWSPGLGGAFF
TGTGCCTGGAGTCCGGGTCTTGGGGGAGCTTTCTTT
>-|TRBV7-2|TRBJ1-1|-
CASSPGILAFF
TGTGCCAGCAGCCCTGGGATCCTAGCTTTCTTT
>-|TRBV18|TRBJ1-5|-
CASSPQGGEQPQHF
TGTGCCAGCTCACCACAGGGGGGGGAACAGCCCCAGCATTTT
>TRBD1|TRBV28|TRBJ2-7|-
CASSRGARTGFYEQYF
TGTGCCAGCAGTAGGGGGGCGCGGACAGGGTTCTACGAGCAGTACTTC
>-|TRBV5-1|TRBJ2-1|-
CASSLEGGEQFF
TGCGCCAGCAGCTTGGAAGGGGGTGAGCAGTTCTTC
>TRBD2|TRBV6-4|TRBJ2-1|once
CASSELAGGPGNEQFF
TGTGCCAGCAGTGAGCTGGCGGGGGGGCCGGGTAATGAGCAGTTCTTC
>-|TRBV27|TRBJ1-1|-
CASSWWGGLETEAFF
TGTGCCAGCAGTTGGTGGGGGGGGCTGGAGACTGAAGCTTTCTTT
>-|TRBV18|TRBJ2-2|-
CASSPQPVTSTTGELFF
TGTGCCAGCTCACCTCAGCCCGTGACGTCCACTACCGGGGAGCTGTTTTTT
>-|TRBV6-5|TRBJ1-1|-
CASSPVGGRDTEAFF
TGTGCCAGCAGCCCGGTTGGGGGAAGGGACACTGAAGCTTTCTTT
>-|TRBV6-4|TRBJ2-1|-
CASSSSPSYNEQFF
TGTGCCAGCAGTAGCAGCCCATCCTACAATGAGCAGTTCTTC
>TRBD2|TRBV5-5|TRBJ2-2|few
CASSRTTSGGANTGELFF
TGTGCCAGCAGCCGTACGACTAGCGGGGGAGCGAACACCGGGGAGCTGTTTTTT
>-|TRBV19|TRBJ2-1|-
CASSTQTFGGLNEQFF
TGTGCCAGTAGTACTCAAACGTTTGGGGGGCTAAATGAGCAGTTCTTC
>TRBD1|TRBV4-2|TRBJ1-1|-
CASSREGTGGGTEAFF
TGTGCCAGCAGCCGAGAAGGGACAGGGGGAGGCACTGAAGCTTTCTTT
>TRBD1|TRBV19|TRBJ1-5|once
CASSIVGDSRNQPQHF
TGTGCCAGTAGTATAGTGGGGGACAGCCGCAATCAGCCCCAGCATTTT
>TRBD1|TRBV5-1|TRBJ1-6|-
CASSTLGTGSSPLHF
TGCGCCAGCAGCACTCTAGGGACAGGGAGTTCACCCCTCCACTTT
>-|TRBV6-1|TRBJ1-6|-
CASRKTNSPLHF
TGTGCCAGCAGAAAGACGAATTCACCCCTCCACTTT
>-|TRBV30|TRBJ2-2|-
CAFTGTRTGELFF
TGTGCCTTCACAGGGACCAGGACCGGGGAGCTGTTTTTT
>-|TRBV6-1|TRBJ1-4|-
CASSETGLTNEKLFF
TGTGCCAGCAGTGAAACAGGACTAACTAATGAAAAACTGTTTTTT
>-|TRBV15|TRBJ2-6|-
CATSPPSAGANVLTF
TGTGCCACCAGCCCCCCCTCGGCGGGGGCCAACGTCCTGACTTTC
>TRBD2|TRBV5-1|TRBJ2-7|-
CASSSGRGGDYEQYF
TGCGCCAGCAGCTCCGGGCGGGGGGGTGACTACGAGCAGTACTTC
>TRBD1|TRBV15|TRBJ1-6|-
CATSRDYPRRQGESPLHF
TGTGCCACCAGCAGAGATTATCCCCGCAGGCAGGGGGAATCACCCCTCCACTTT
>TRBD2|TRBV18|TRBJ2-2|-
CASSPGAGANTGELFF
TGTGCCAGCTCACCGGGAGCGGGGGCGAACACCGGGGAGCTGTTTTTT
>-|TRBV27|TRBJ2-6|-
CASSLSRTAGANVLTF
TGTGCCAGCAGTTTATCCCGGACAGCTGGGGCCAACGTCCTGACTTTC
>-|TRBV18|TRBJ1-2|-
CASSPSRGPEGYTF
TGTGCCAGCTCACCTAGCCGGGGGCCGGAGGGCTACACCTTC